This TCR beta chain originates from a study of blood T cell repertoires in COVID-19. Trimming took 6 bases from V and 3 from J; bases not matched to a gene: 8. The CDR3 runs 14 residues. Looked up from germline, CDR1 is MNHEY and CDR2 is SVGAGI. Clones were sequenced by immunoSEQ multiplex PCR, and TCRdb holds only the in-frame ones, with some missing. The sample lists tens of thousands of clones; 86% were seen once. The J gene is TRBJ2-7, the V gene TRBV6-5; 7 bases agree with TRBD2. The sequence was obtained from a human donor in a cohort sampled during active COVID-19. Sequencing was done on a sample of peripheral blood. CDR3 loop: CASSQGRGGYEQYF. The CDR3 DNA sequence: TGTGCCAGCAGCCAGGGACGCGGGGGCTACGAGCAGTACTTC.